Reported below is one T cell receptor (beta chain). The CDR3 contains 13 residues. Germline CDR1 is SEHNR and CDR2 is FQNEAQ (reference sequence). V shed 5 bases, J shed 7 bases, and the junction held 7 bases outside the gene matches. The data derive from a study of blood T cell repertoires in COVID-19. Study summary: The United States, Italy and Spain supplied acute and convalescent COVID-19 samples.

Method: immunoSEQ multiplex PCR; TCRdb's copy keeps in-frame clones and lacks some. Of approximately 120,000 clones listed, 65% to 90% are singletons. This receptor was taken from a woman older than 75 with acute or convalescent COVID-19. Sequenced input: peripheral blood. The chain employs TRBV7-9 and TRBJ1-2; 7 bases align to TRBD1. The CDR3 DNA is TGTGCCAGCAGCCTTATGACAGGGACTGGCTACACCTTC. Protein product: CASSLMTGTGYTF.